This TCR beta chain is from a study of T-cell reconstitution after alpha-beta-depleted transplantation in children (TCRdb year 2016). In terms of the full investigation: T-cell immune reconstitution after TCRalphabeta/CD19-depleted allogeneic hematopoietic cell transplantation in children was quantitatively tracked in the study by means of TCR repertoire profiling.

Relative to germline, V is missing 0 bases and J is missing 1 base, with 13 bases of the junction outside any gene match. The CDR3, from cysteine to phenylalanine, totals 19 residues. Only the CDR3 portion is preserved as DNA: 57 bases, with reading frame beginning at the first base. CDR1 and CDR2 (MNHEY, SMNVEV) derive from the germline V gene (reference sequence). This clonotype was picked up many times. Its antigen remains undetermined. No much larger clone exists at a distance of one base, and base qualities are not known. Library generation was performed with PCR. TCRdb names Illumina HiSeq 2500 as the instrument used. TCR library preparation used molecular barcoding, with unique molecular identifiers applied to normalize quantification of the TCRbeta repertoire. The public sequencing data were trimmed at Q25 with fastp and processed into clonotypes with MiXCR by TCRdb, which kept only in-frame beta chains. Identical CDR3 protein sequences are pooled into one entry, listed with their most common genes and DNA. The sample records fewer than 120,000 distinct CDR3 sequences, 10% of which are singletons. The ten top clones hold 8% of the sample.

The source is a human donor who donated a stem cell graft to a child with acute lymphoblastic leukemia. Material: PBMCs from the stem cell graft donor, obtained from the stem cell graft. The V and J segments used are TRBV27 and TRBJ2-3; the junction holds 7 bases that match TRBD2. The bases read TGTGCCAGCAGTTTATCCTTTCGGGGAGGGCGGTGGGGCACAGATACGCAGTATTTT. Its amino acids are CASSLSFRGGRWGTDTQYF.